This T cell receptor (beta chain) was recovered during a study of CD8+ T cells in alopecia areata. Study details: Among treated patients, oral tofacitinib was administered at 5 to 10 mg twice daily.

Sample treatment: oral pan-JAK inhibitor, 5-10 mg twice daily. As part of sample collection, lesional scalp punch biopsies and peripheral blood were taken from alopecia areata patients. This clone was counted only a few times. RNA was isolated and reverse transcribed to cDNA, the sequencing template. Sequenced by immunoSEQ multiplex PCR; TCRdb stores in-frame clones only, minus some. The sample holds about 180,000 clones, about 55% seen once. Germline assignment: CDR1 SQVTM and CDR2 ANQGSEA. The V end lost 4 bases, the J end lost 2 bases, and 13 bases lay between the germline ends. The CDR3 contains 14 residues.

The sequence was obtained from a human donor with alopecia areata. The rearrangement joins TRBV29-1 to TRBJ2-3; D is undetermined. Source: CD8+ T cells sorted from blood, taken at week 24, from a patient treated with tofacitinib. DNA for the CDR3: TGCAGCGTTGTGCCCCATTTAAACACAGATACGCAGTATTTT. It specifies CSVVPHLNTDTQYF.